The next 9 T cell receptor beta chains were all read from a single sample in a study of radiotherapy plus CTLA-4 blockade in lung cancer. Method: immunoSEQ multiplex PCR; TCRdb's copy keeps in-frame clones and lacks some. The sample gives 35,000 or so clones, 75% to 90% of which show up once; about 5.3% is in the top ten. The starting material was peripheral blood, obtained from a patient treated with radiotherapy plus ipilimumab. The receptors were gathered from a human donor with non-small cell lung cancer who had stable disease on radiotherapy plus ipilimumab.

The chain couples TRBV5-1 to TRBJ2-7; D is possibly TRBD1 (6 bases). Per the germline V gene, CDR1 is SGHRS and CDR2 is YFSETQ. The CDR3 length is 14 residues. Trimming shortened V by 0 bases and J by 3 bases, and 10 bases separated the two germline ends. This CDR3 is CASSLAGTSYEQYF. The CDR3 bases are TGCGCCAGCAGCTTGGCGGGGACAAGCTACGAGCAGTACTTC.

This chain links TRBV11-2 with TRBJ2-2; unclear D gene. The CDR3 has 13 amino acids. Deletions cut 5 bases from V and 0 bases from J, with 4 bases between. The germline CDR1 and CDR2 sequences are SGHAT and FQNNGV. CDR3 DNA sequence: TGTGCCAGCAGCCTCGCGAACACCGGGGAGCTGTTTTTT. Protein sequence: CASSLANTGELFF.

The CDR3 bases are TGTGCCAGCAGTTTATCGAAAGCTTGGAACACTGAAGCTTTCTTT. Translation: CASSLSKAWNTEAFF. J is TRBJ1-1 and V is TRBV27; D call uncertain. The CDR3 is 15 residues long. The germline gives CDR1 MNHEY, CDR2 SMNVEV (reference sequence). The germline V and J ends were trimmed by 0 bases and 1 base, with 9 bases remaining between them.

V is TRBV5-6 and J is TRBJ2-3; D not certain. The CDR3 covers 15 residues. Trimming removed 4 bases from V and 4 bases from J, with 16 bases in between. CDR1 is SGHDT and CDR2 is YYEEEE in the germline V gene. The CDR3 sequence: CASSPTYSGADTQYF. For the CDR3, the DNA is TGTGCCAGCAGCCCCACCTACTCTGGAGCAGATACGCAGTATTTT.

The rearrangement joins TRBV4-2 to TRBJ1-6, with D perhaps TRBD1 (5 bases). V lost 4 bases and J lost 0, with 13 bases in between. Germline V gene lookup returns CDR1 LGHNA and CDR2 YNFKEQ. The CDR3 totals 17 residues. In DNA, the CDR3 is TGTGCCAGCAGCCCGGGGGGTGCGAGCTCCTATAATTCACCCCTCCACTTT. It translates to CASSPGGASSYNSPLHF.

The chain carries TRBV30 and TRBJ2-2; 7 bases are a match to TRBD1. CDR3 size: 14 residues. In germline, CDR1 is GTSNPN, CDR2 SVGIG (reference sequence). Losses at the gene ends were 2 bases for V and 4 bases for J; bases not matched to a gene: 4. CDR3 coding DNA: TGTGCCTGGAGTAGGGACAGAGTCACCGGGGAGCTGTTTTTT. Its translation: CAWSRDRVTGELFF.

The chain links TRBV4-2 to TRBJ2-7; perhaps TRBD2 as D (7 bases). Deletions cut 5 bases from V and 0 bases from J, with 17 bases between. CDR3 length equals 16 residues. Germline V lookup: CDR1 LGHNA, CDR2 YNFKEQ. The CDR3, as DNA: TGTGCCAGCAGCTCGTTTGGGGGGGCAAGCTCCTACGAGCAGTACTTC. It yields the protein CASSSFGGASSYEQYF.

The chain uses TRBV28 and TRBJ2-5, with TRBD2 matching 8 bases. Gene TRBJ2-7 matches the end of the DNA better, so the J call may be wrong. This CDR3 has 16 amino acids. The V gene's germline CDR1 is MDHEN and CDR2 SYDVKM. CDR3 sequence reads: CASTLSGTYFSYEQYF. The DNA of the CDR3 is TGTGCCAGCACCCTTAGCGGGACTTACTTCTCCTACGAGCAGTACTTC.

V and J are TRBV18 and TRBJ1-2; 8 positions agree with TRBD1. CDR3 size: 15 residues. The V segment lost 6 bases and the J segment 1 base; nucleotides outside the gene matches: 7. Germline V CDR1 and CDR2: KGHSH, LQKENI. The CDR3 region has the DNA TGTGCCAGCTCGCTGGGGACAGGTAGTAACTATGGCTACACCTTC. This gives the protein CASSLGTGSNYGYTF.